Below, 27 T cell receptor beta chains from the same sample are listed, as sequenced in a study of monozygotic twins with inflammatory bowel disease. TCRdb reprocessed the 5' RACE reads and stores each CDR3 protein as one record, lacking DNA. The table lists roughly 300,000 distinct CDR3 sequences. Sequencing was performed on blood. These receptors were taken from a human donor with ulcerative colitis or Crohn's disease, or a healthy co-twin of an affected twin (not recorded which).

The chain uses TRBV12-3 or TRBV12-4 and TRBJ2-7; TCRdb proposes TRBD1, but this gene call is untestable without DNA. CDR3 length equals 17 residues. CDR3 residues: CASSLHPGQSSSYEQYF.

The rearrangement links TRBV29-1 to TRBJ2-7. The CDR3 runs to 12 residues. Looked up from germline, CDR1 is SQVTM and CDR2 is ANQGSEA. The CDR3 sequence is CSIILSSYEQYF.

V gene TRBV20-1 combines with J gene TRBJ1-6; TCRdb selects TRBD1, and the lack of DNA leaves this call unchecked. This CDR3 has 14 amino acids. Germline assignment: CDR1 DFQATT and CDR2 SNEGSKA (reference sequence). CDR3 region: CSARPGQGRSPLHF.

The chain employs TRBV7-2 and TRBJ1-2. CDR1 and CDR2 (germline): SGHTA, FQGNSA. The CDR3 extends over 12 amino acids. Here the CDR3 reads CASSLKEYGYTF.

The rearrangement joins TRBV27 to TRBJ1-5. Germline V lookup: CDR1 MNHEY, CDR2 SMNVEV (reference sequence). This CDR3 spans 14 amino acids. The CDR3 loop reads CASSSRYSNQPQHF.

The chain employs TRBV9 and TRBJ2-7. CDR3 length equals 13 residues. In germline, CDR1 is SGDLS, CDR2 YYNGEE. This CDR3 is CASSPVPSYEQYF.

CDR3 protein: CASSLQRAYEQYF. The chain combines TRBV5-4 with TRBJ2-7. The germline V gene encodes CDR1 SGHNT and CDR2 YYREEE (reference sequence). CDR3 length: 13 amino acids.

The gene calls are TRBV9 and TRBJ1-6; TCRdb calls TRBD1, which cannot be checked without DNA. There are 15 residues in the CDR3. Germline V CDR1 and CDR2: SGDLS, YYNGEE. This CDR3 is CASSPLGRDNSPLHF.

This chain connects TRBV5-6 to TRBJ1-4; TCRdb returns TRBD1, unconfirmable since there is no DNA. The CDR3 has 16 amino acids. The V gene's germline CDR1 is SGHDT and CDR2 YYEEEE. CDR3 sequence: CASSLGTGGSGEKLFF. The full variable domain, completed using reference TRBV5-6 and TRBJ1-4, is DAGVTQSPTHLIKTRGQQVTLRCSPKSGHDTVSWYQQALGQGPQFIFQYYEEEERQRGNFPDRFSGHQFPNYSSELNVNALLLGDSALYLCASSLGTGGSGEKLFFGSGTQLSVL.

The chain combines TRBV6-2 or TRBV6-3 with TRBJ1-6. In germline, CDR1 is MNHEY, CDR2 SVGEGT. CDR3 length equals 13 residues. CDR3 region: CATAGGDYSPLHF.

The gene calls are TRBV20-1 and TRBJ2-1; no DNA is available, so the TRBD1 call from TCRdb remains unchecked. The CDR3 totals 14 residues. Germline V gives CDR1 DFQATT, CDR2 SNEGSKA (reference sequence). CDR3 loop: CSAERRVSYNEQFF.

The chain recombines TRBV7-2 with TRBJ1-5; the D call of TRBD1 rests on TCRdb alone, since no DNA is present to check it. The germline CDR1 and CDR2 sequences are SGHTA and FQGNSA. The CDR3 sequence is 16 residues long. The CDR3 region is CASSLGFLGGVRPQHF.

The chain links TRBV2 to TRBJ1-2; TCRdb returns TRBD1, unconfirmable since there is no DNA. Germline V gene sequence: CDR1 SNHLY, CDR2 FYNNEI. CDR3 length equals 14 residues. The CDR3 loop reads CASSEGTGNYGYTF.

The chain carries TRBV20-1 and TRBJ2-5; TCRdb picks TRBD1, but there is no DNA to check that call. CDR3 length: 15 residues. Germline V lookup: CDR1 DFQATT, CDR2 SNEGSKA (reference sequence). This CDR3 reads CSARDPGRGRETQYF.

This sequence joins TRBV20-1 and TRBJ2-7; TCRdb designates TRBD2, a call that cannot be tested without DNA. CDR3 length equals 12 residues. Germline V gives CDR1 DFQATT, CDR2 SNEGSKA (reference sequence). CDR3 residues: CSAAGLTHEQYF.

This chain links TRBV5-5 with TRBJ1-2; checking the TCRdb D call of TRBD1 is not possible without DNA. The CDR3 extends over 15 amino acids. The germline V gene encodes CDR1 SGHKS and CDR2 YYEKEE (reference sequence). This chain's CDR3 is CASSPGAGANYGYTF. Full variable domain (rest looked up from reference TRBV5-5 and TRBJ1-2): DAGVTQSPTHLIKTRGQQVTLRCSPISGHKSVSWYQQVLGQGPQFIFQYYEKEERGRGNFPDRFSARQFPNYSSELNVNALLLGDSALYLCASSPGAGANYGYTFGSGTRLTVV.

The rearrangement joins TRBV10-3 to TRBJ1-6. The CDR3 is made up of 14 amino acids. CDR1 is ENHRY and CDR2 is SYGVKD in the germline V gene. CDR3 amino acids: CAISGSVGKSPLHF.

This sequence joins TRBV14 and TRBJ2-7. This CDR3 is 14 amino acids long. The V gene's germline CDR1 is SGHDN and CDR2 FVKESK. The CDR3 spells CASSQDSQFYEQYF. Full variable domain (rest looked up from reference TRBV14 and TRBJ2-7): EAGVTQFPSHSVIEKGQTVTLRCDPISGHDNLYWYRRVMGKEIKFLLHFVKESKQDESGMPNNRFLAERTGGTYSTLKVQPAELEDSGVYFCASSQDSQFYEQYFGPGTRLTVT.

J is TRBJ2-7 and V is TRBV18. CDR1 and CDR2 (germline): KGHSH, LQKENI. The CDR3 sequence is 15 residues long. CDR3 residues: CASSPPDRLFYEQYF.

The chain joins TRBV20-1 to TRBJ2-5. Germline-derived CDR1 and CDR2 are DFQATT and SNEGSKA (reference sequence). This CDR3 region has 15 residues. The CDR3 loop reads CSARDVFGIQETQYF.

V is TRBV12-3 or TRBV12-4 and J is TRBJ1-6; TCRdb picks TRBD1, but there is no DNA to check that call. This CDR3 spans 13 amino acids. CDR3 amino acids: CAIPGGANSPLHF.

V usage is TRBV2 and J usage is TRBJ2-1. From germline, CDR1 is SNHLY and CDR2 FYNNEI. There are 16 residues in the CDR3. The CDR3 protein is CASSEFWGGNGIEQFF.

This sequence joins TRBV5-1 and TRBJ2-7; the TRBD1 assignment by TCRdb is unverifiable without DNA. This CDR3 is 12 amino acids long. CDR1 is SGHRS, CDR2 YFSETQ, per germline. Here the CDR3 reads CASSGQGIEQYF.

The chain has TRBV5-4 and TRBJ2-7; TCRdb lists TRBD1, though no DNA is available to test this call. The CDR3 consists of 17 residues. The germline CDR1 and CDR2 sequences are SGHNT and YYREEE (reference sequence). The CDR3 here is CASSLVRVLLNQGAQYF.

The chain uses TRBV28 and TRBJ2-7; the D call from TCRdb, TRBD2, cannot be confirmed without DNA. This CDR3 contains 15 residues. CDR1 is MDHEN and CDR2 is SYDVKM in the germline V gene. The CDR3 here is CASSRPPGLKYEQYF.

V is TRBV7-2 and J is TRBJ1-3; with no DNA, the TCRdb D assignment of TRBD1 cannot be verified. Per the germline V gene, CDR1 is SGHTA and CDR2 is FQGNSA. CDR3 size: 14 residues. This CDR3 is CASSSTGARNTIYF.

The chain is built from TRBV19 and TRBJ2-7; lacking DNA, the TRBD1 call made by TCRdb goes unchecked. The CDR3 extends over 17 amino acids. The germline gives CDR1 LNHDA, CDR2 SQIVND (reference sequence). CDR3 sequence: CASSIPRGEQGAYEQYF.